This TCR beta chain stems from a study of identical twins. The study, taken as a whole, reports: Within cord blood, abundant beta clonotypes carried fewer insertions, but memory repertoires showed no such trend.

No donor was unhealthy or non-Caucasian. The CDR3 is 14 amino acids. Germline V lookup: CDR1 SGHVS, CDR2 FNYEAQ. The junction had 5 bases not matched to a gene; V was cut back by 4 bases and J by 4 bases. A universal primer site came from template switching; cDNA carried unique molecular identifiers. Each CDR3 protein gets one entry after TCRdb re-called the 5' RACE reads with MiXCR. The table has 220,000 or so distinct CDR3 sequences, roughly 7% seen once. This clonotype was observed at least ten times. Its target is unknown. A further study also used this sample, focusing on yellow fever vaccine responses in identical twins.

Sequenced sample: memory (CD45RO+) T cells sorted from blood. V and J are TRBV7-6 and TRBJ2-7; 9 bases are shared with TRBD2. The sequence was collected from a woman aged 18-29 years in good health. Written as DNA, the CDR3 is TGTGCCAGCAGCTCACCGGGACTAGCATACGAGCAGTACGTC. Amino acid sequence: CASSSPGLAYEQYV.